This TCR beta chain was retrieved from a study of blood T cells in healthy people across ages. A second roughly 6 to 11 cycle PCR used barcoded and J-beta primers. MiXCR, run by TCRdb on the 5' RACE reads, gives a single entry per CDR3 protein. The sample shows 1.5 million or so distinct CDR3 sequences, around 40% of them seen only once. Trimming left V 6 bases short and J 11 bases short, with 19 bases between. The germline V gene encodes CDR1 MDHEN and CDR2 SYDVKM. The CDR3 contains 13 residues. Whenever a sample was processed, at least 6.5 million PBMCs were isolated. This TCR came from a woman under 30 in good health. The sequenced sample consisted of blood. This chain joins TRBV28 and TRBJ2-5; possibly TRBD1 or TRBD2 for D (5 bases each). CDR3 in amino acids: CASRPQGIGEQYF. As DNA, the CDR3 is TGTGCCAGCAGGCCTCAGGGTATAGGGGAGCAGTACTTC.